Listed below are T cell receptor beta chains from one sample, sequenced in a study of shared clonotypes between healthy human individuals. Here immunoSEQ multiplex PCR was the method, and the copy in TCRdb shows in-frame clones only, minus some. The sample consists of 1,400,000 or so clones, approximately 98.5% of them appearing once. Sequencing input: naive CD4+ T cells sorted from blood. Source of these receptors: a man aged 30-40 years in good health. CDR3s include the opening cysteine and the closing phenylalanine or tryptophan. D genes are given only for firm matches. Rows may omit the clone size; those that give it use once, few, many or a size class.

TGTGCCAGCAGCCGTACTAGGAGGTACGAGCAGTACTTC	CASSRTRRYEQYF	TRBV13	TRBJ2-7	NA	NA
TGTGCCAGCAGCTTGCCTAGCGGGAGCTCCTACGAGCAGTACTTC	CASSLPSGSSYEQYF	TRBV11-2	TRBJ2-7	NA	TRBD2
TGTGCCAGCGGGAGGGGGACCTATGGCTACACCTTC	CASGRGTYGYTF	TRBV6-5	TRBJ1-2	NA	NA
TGTGCCAGCAGTTACCGACAGGGATTCAATGAGCAGTTCTTC	CASSYRQGFNEQFF	TRBV6-5	TRBJ2-1	NA	TRBD1
TGTGCCAGCAGCCCCGTGTGGACTAGGAGAAATGCGCGAGAGACCCAGTACTTC	CASSPVWTRRNARETQYF	TRBV28	TRBJ2-5	NA	TRBD2
TGCAGCGTTGAAGGATCAAGGGCGCCCCCTAGCACAGATACGCAGTATTTT	CSVEGSRAPPSTDTQYF	TRBV29-1	TRBJ2-3	NA	NA
TGTGCCAGCAGCTTAGCGGCCTGGGAAAACGGCTATGGCTACACCTTC	CASSLAAWENGYGYTF	TRBV7-9	TRBJ1-2	NA	NA
TGTGCCAGCAGTTCACAGGGAACCGGGGCCAACGTCCTGACTTTC	CASSSQGTGANVLTF	TRBV7-2	TRBJ2-6	NA	NA
TGCAGCGTTGAGGGTGGACAGCGGAATTCCTACAATGAGCAGTTCTTC	CSVEGGQRNSYNEQFF	TRBV29-1	TRBJ2-1	NA	NA
TGCGCCAGCAGCCAATCCCACCGGGGGGCCGGGGAGCTGTTTTTT	CASSQSHRGAGELFF	TRBV4-1	TRBJ2-2	NA	TRBD2
TGTGCCAGCAGTTTTCGACGAACAGGGGAGGCAAGGCAAGAGACCCAGTACTTC	CASSFRRTGEARQETQYF	TRBV28	TRBJ2-5	NA	NA
TGTGCCAGCAGTCGACCAGGACTAGCGATTAGTACCCAGTACTTC	CASSRPGLAISTQYF	TRBV2	TRBJ2-5	once	TRBD2
TGCGCCAGCAGCCCAAGCTACCGGGATTTACAGTACTTC	CASSPSYRDLQYF	TRBV5-1	TRBJ2-7	NA	NA
TGTGCCAGCAGTTTAAAGGCTCAGCCCCAGCATTTT	CASSLKAQPQHF	TRBV28	TRBJ1-5	NA	NA
TGTGCCGGGACTCGTAACACTGAAGCTTTCTTT	CAGTRNTEAFF	TRBV11-3	TRBJ1-1	NA	NA
TGTGCCAGCAGCCCTTCCTGGGGGCGGACAGCTAACTATGGCTACACCTTC	CASSPSWGRTANYGYTF	TRBV5-5	TRBJ1-2	NA	NA
TGTGCCAGCAGGCCTCAGGGTGGCAATGAGCAGTTCTTC	CASRPQGGNEQFF	TRBV28	TRBJ2-1	NA	NA
TGTGCCAGCAGCTTAGCAGACGATTTCCTCTACACCTTC	CASSLADDFLYTF	TRBV7-9	TRBJ1-2	NA	NA
TGTGCCAGCAGTTTAGTCGGGGTTGGACAGGGGGCCTTTCCAACTAATGAAAAACTGTTTTTT	CASSLVGVGQGAFPTNEKLFF	TRBV27	TRBJ1-4	NA	TRBD1
TGTGCCAGCAGCCCTCTCCCCGGAGCGGCAACGTACGAGCAGTACTTC	CASSPLPGAATYEQYF	TRBV9	TRBJ2-7	NA	NA